In its sample, the clone carrying this TCR beta chain was seen a few times. CD45RO/CCR7/CD25/CD127/CD95/CD27 sorting isolated CD4+ naive, central memory, regulatory and stem cell-like memory cells. The sample comes from a study of beta chain features in type 1 diabetes. Germline CDR1 reads SEHNR; CDR2 reads FQNEAQ (reference sequence). With 5 bases clipped from V and 2 bases from J, the junction kept 17 bases outside the gene matches. This CDR3 has 19 amino acids. The study reverse transcribed the entire isolated RNA, so it sequenced expressed TCRB transcripts. There were 3 million to 4 million reads on average in the naive, central memory and regulatory T cell samples. Libraries were prepared by immunoSEQ multiplex PCR; TCRdb keeps only in-frame clonotypes and omits some of them. The top ten clones hold under 0.095% of a sample with fewer than 650,000 clones, 15% of them seen once.

Sequencing input: naive CD4+ T cells from blood. This clonotype originated in a young man in good health. This chain links TRBV7-9 with TRBJ2-1; the match to TRBD1 covers 8 bases. CDR3 loop: CASSPRVGRGRSTYNEQFF. CDR3 in DNA: TGTGCCAGCAGCCCTAGGGTCGGCAGGGGGCGTAGCACCTACAATGAGCAGTTCTTC.